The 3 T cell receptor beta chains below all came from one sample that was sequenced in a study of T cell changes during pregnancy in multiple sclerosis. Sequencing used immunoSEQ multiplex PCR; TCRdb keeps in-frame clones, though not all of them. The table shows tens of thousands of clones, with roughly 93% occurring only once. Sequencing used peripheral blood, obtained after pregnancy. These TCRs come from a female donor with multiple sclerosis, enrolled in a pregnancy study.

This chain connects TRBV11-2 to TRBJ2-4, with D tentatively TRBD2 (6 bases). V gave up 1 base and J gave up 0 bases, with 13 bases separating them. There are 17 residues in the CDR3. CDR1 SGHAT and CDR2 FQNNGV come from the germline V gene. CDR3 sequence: CASSLGSGVVAKNIQYF. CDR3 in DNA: TGTGCCAGCAGCTTAGGTTCGGGGGTGGTAGCCAAAAACATTCAGTACTTC.

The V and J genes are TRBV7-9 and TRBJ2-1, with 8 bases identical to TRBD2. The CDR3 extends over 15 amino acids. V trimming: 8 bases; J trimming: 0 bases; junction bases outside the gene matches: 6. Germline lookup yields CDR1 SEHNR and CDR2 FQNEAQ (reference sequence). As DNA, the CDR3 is TGTGCCAGCGCCGTAGCGGGACTCTCCTACAATGAGCAGTTCTTC. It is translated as CASAVAGLSYNEQFF.

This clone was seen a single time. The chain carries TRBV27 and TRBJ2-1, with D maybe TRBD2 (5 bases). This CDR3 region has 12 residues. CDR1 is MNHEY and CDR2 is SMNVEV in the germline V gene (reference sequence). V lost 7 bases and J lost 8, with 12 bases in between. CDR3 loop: CASKGLAYEQFF. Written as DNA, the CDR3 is TGTGCCAGCAAAGGGCTAGCCTATGAGCAGTTCTTC.